The 24 T cell receptor beta chains given below trace back to one sample, sequenced in a study of shared clonotypes between healthy human individuals (dated by TCRdb to about 2020). CD8 naive samples were CD45RO-negative cells positively selected for CCR7, giving a CD45RA+CCR7+ population that excluded TemRA cells. The library was prepared using the immunoSEQ multiplex PCR assay. TCRdb holds this immuneACCESS table with in-frame rearrangements only. Some clones are missing; in checked studies, unresolved V genes explain under half, and the rest has no known cause. The sample table holds roughly 890,000 clones, of which around 92% were seen once. The ten largest account for around 24% of the sample. Sequenced material: naive CD8+ T cells sorted from blood. This sample's cell subset or site label indicates: CD45RA+CCR7+. These TCRs come from a man aged 30-40 years in good health.

The chain couples TRBV5-4 to TRBJ2-7; D is perhaps TRBD2 (5 bases). V lost 0 bases and J 3 bases, leaving 10 bases between the germline ends. The CDR3 length is 14 residues. Germline V CDR1 and CDR2: SGHNT, YYREEE (reference sequence). The CDR3 DNA is TGTGCCAGCAGCTTGGCCGGGATCAACTACGAGCAGTACTTC. Encoded protein: CASSLAGINYEQYF.

The genes are TRBV10-3 and TRBJ1-1; D perhaps matches TRBD1 (5 bases). This CDR3 is 17 amino acids long. V dropped 0 bases and J dropped 0 bases, with 14 bases sitting between them. Per the germline V gene, CDR1 is ENHRY and CDR2 is SYGVKD. This chain's CDR3 is CAISESIQGGMNTEAFF. In nucleotides, the CDR3 is TGTGCCATCAGTGAGTCTATCCAGGGCGGAATGAACACTGAAGCTTTCTTT.

The rearrangement links TRBV7-9 to TRBJ2-7, with 9 bases identical to TRBD1. Trimming removed 5 bases from V and 5 bases from J; junction bases left unmatched: 4. The CDR3 is 13 amino acids. CDR1 and CDR2 from the germline V gene are SEHNR and FQNEAQ (reference sequence). In nucleotides, the CDR3 is TGTGCCAGCAGCGACGGACAGGGGAACGAGCAGTACTTC. Residues: CASSDGQGNEQYF.

The sample holds one count of this clone. The chain uses TRBV28 and TRBJ2-5, with 7 bases identical to TRBD1. Germline V gene sequence: CDR1 MDHEN, CDR2 SYDVKM. The CDR3 covers 14 residues. The J segment lost 5 bases and the V segment lost 2 bases, leaving 5 bases of the junction unmatched. As DNA, the CDR3 is TGTGCCAGCAGTTTACCGGGACAGACGGAGACCCAGTACTTC. It translates to CASSLPGQTETQYF.

The chain combines TRBV7-6 with TRBJ2-7; perhaps TRBD1 as D (6 bases). Trimming pared 7 bases from V and 0 bases from J, leaving 19 bases between. CDR1 is SGHVS, CDR2 FNYEAQ, per germline. This CDR3 spans 16 amino acids. CDR3 region: CASNRTDSNLSYEQYF. The CDR3 DNA follows: TGTGCCAGCAACCGAACGGACAGCAATCTCTCCTACGAGCAGTACTTC.

The rearrangement uses TRBV5-1 and TRBJ2-1; D perhaps matches TRBD2 (6 bases). The length of the CDR3 is 16 residues. V was shortened by 0 bases and J by 8 bases, with 18 bases between the two germline ends. Germline lookup yields CDR1 SGHRS and CDR2 YFSETQ. CDR3: CASSLGQVTGAHEQFF. Written as DNA, the CDR3 is TGCGCCAGCAGCTTGGGTCAGGTCACGGGAGCTCATGAGCAGTTCTTC.

This clone has just one count. The V gene is TRBV7-9, the J gene TRBJ2-7, with D perhaps matching TRBD2 (5 bases). V was trimmed by 2 bases and J by 3 bases, leaving 14 bases between them. The CDR3 length is 15 residues. In germline, CDR1 is SEHNR, CDR2 FQNEAQ (reference sequence). CDR3 amino acids: CASSLFSGGLYEQYF. CDR3 nucleotides: TGTGCCAGCAGCTTATTCTCAGGAGGACTCTACGAGCAGTACTTC.

J is TRBJ2-7 and V is TRBV10-3; 12 bases map to TRBD2. CDR1 and CDR2 from the germline V gene are ENHRY and SYGVKD. This CDR3 is built from 15 residues. The trim removed 8 bases at V and 3 bases at J, leaving 8 bases unmatched. DNA for the CDR3: TGTGCCATCGCTCTGCTAGCGGGAGGGAACTACGAGCAGTACTTC. Translated, it gives CAIALLAGGNYEQYF.

CDR3: CASSAPTSGRGTDTQYF. DNA for the CDR3: TGTGCCAGCAGCGCACCGACTAGCGGGAGAGGTACAGATACGCAGTATTTT. This sequence joins TRBV9 and TRBJ2-3; 12 nucleotides align to TRBD2. The CDR3 extends over 17 amino acids. Per the germline V gene, CDR1 is SGDLS and CDR2 is YYNGEE. The V segment lost 3 bases and the J segment 3 bases; nucleotides outside the gene matches: 8.

This rearrangement joins TRBV5-4 to TRBJ2-6; D remains unclear. V was shortened by 3 bases and J by 0 bases, with 10 bases between the two germline ends. From germline, CDR1 is SGHNT and CDR2 YYREEE (reference sequence). CDR3 size: 16 residues. CDR3 DNA sequence: TGTGCCAGCAGCTACATCGGCAGCTCTGGGGCCAACGTCCTGACTTTC. Encoded protein: CASSYIGSSGANVLTF.

The gene calls are TRBV30 and TRBJ2-1; 10 nucleotides agree with TRBD2. CDR1 is GTSNPN, CDR2 SVGIG, per germline (reference sequence). The length of the CDR3 is 15 residues. Germline trimming cut 0 bases from V and 5 bases from J; bases unmatched to any gene: 4. In DNA form, the CDR3 reads TGTGCCTGGAGTGTGGGCCTAGCGGGAGACAATGAGCAGTTCTTC. It specifies CAWSVGLAGDNEQFF.

CDR3 amino acids: CASSQDRGGTGFLYEQYF. CDR3 DNA sequence: TGCGCCAGCAGCCAAGATCGAGGGGGGACAGGGTTTTTGTACGAGCAGTACTTC. The J gene is TRBJ2-7, the V gene TRBV4-3, with TRBD1 identical over 9 bases. Germline assignment: CDR1 LGHNA and CDR2 YSLEER. CDR3 size: 18 residues. The J segment lost 4 bases and the V segment lost 0 bases, leaving 13 bases of the junction unmatched.

CDR3 coding DNA: TGTGCCAGCAGTTTTATGTACAACCTGAACACTGAAGCTTTCTTT. It specifies CASSFMYNLNTEAFF. The chain is built from TRBV27 and TRBJ1-1; no firm D call. Per germline, CDR1 MNHEY and CDR2 SMNVEV (reference sequence). Trimming took off 3 bases at V and 0 bases at J, with 11 bases between the two ends. The CDR3 spans 15 residues.

This chain connects TRBV5-1 to TRBJ2-7; 7 bases line up with TRBD1. Per the germline V gene, CDR1 is SGHRS and CDR2 is YFSETQ. The V segment lost 2 bases and the J segment 5 bases; nucleotides outside the gene matches: 4. The CDR3 consists of 13 residues. CDR3 DNA: TGCGCCAGCAGCTTAAGGGGGCTTCACGAGCAGTACTTC. It codes for CASSLRGLHEQYF.

The rearrangement uses TRBV7-6 and TRBJ2-7; the match to TRBD1 covers 8 bases. The germline gives CDR1 SGHVS, CDR2 FNYEAQ. The CDR3 loop spans 19 amino acids. The junction had 16 bases not matched to a gene; V was cut back by 1 base and J by 2 bases. The DNA for the CDR3 is TGTGCCAGCAGCTTAGATGGTCGGGCAGGGGGCGGTCTCGCCTACGAGCAGTACTTC. Translation: CASSLDGRAGGGLAYEQYF.

The chain combines TRBV2 with TRBJ2-5; D remains ambiguous. V was shortened by 10 bases and J by 5 bases, with 20 bases between the two germline ends. This CDR3 has 14 amino acids. CDR1 is SNHLY and CDR2 is FYNNEI in the germline V gene. The CDR3 DNA reads as TGTGCCACCCTCGCCCCCCTGGCTGGGGAGACCCAGTACTTC. Protein sequence: CATLAPLAGETQYF.

The V gene is TRBV27, the J gene TRBJ2-1, with 9 positions matching TRBD2. In germline, CDR1 is MNHEY, CDR2 SMNVEV (reference sequence). The V segment lost 5 bases and the J segment 0 bases; nucleotides outside the gene matches: 5. This CDR3 has 16 residues. The CDR3 DNA reads TGTGCCAGCAGTGGGGTTAGCGGGAGCTCCTACAATGAGCAGTTCTTC. Translation: CASSGVSGSSYNEQFF.

The rearrangement links TRBV27 to TRBJ2-3; D is unclear. Germline lookup yields CDR1 MNHEY and CDR2 SMNVEV (reference sequence). The ends were cut back, 6 bases at V and 0 bases at J, with 10 bases in the middle. The CDR3 is 14 residues long. The CDR3 nucleotides read TGTGCCAGCAGCTCGGACCTGAGCACAGATACGCAGTATTTT. Protein product: CASSSDLSTDTQYF.

The V call is TRBV7-8, the J call TRBJ2-7; the match to TRBD1 covers 7 bases. The CDR3 is 15 amino acids. The V gene's germline CDR1 is SGHVS and CDR2 FQNEAQ. Germline trimming cut 5 bases from V and 4 bases from J; bases unmatched to any gene: 11. The CDR3 reads CASSPNRGNLYEQYF. The CDR3 coding sequence is TGTGCCAGCAGCCCTAACAGGGGAAATCTTTACGAGCAGTACTTC.

Note on this clone: Other DNA sequences within the sample encode an identical CDR3. This CDR3 is CASSSGLAGSYEQYF. The CDR3 nucleotides are TGTGCCAGCAGTTCCGGACTAGCGGGGTCGTACGAGCAGTACTTC. The rearrangement uses TRBV27 and TRBJ2-7; 12 bases fit TRBD2. CDR1 and CDR2 (germline): MNHEY, SMNVEV (reference sequence). The trim removed 4 bases at V and 4 bases at J, leaving 5 bases unmatched. This CDR3 is 15 amino acids long.

The V and J genes are TRBV15 and TRBJ2-1; possibly TRBD2 for D (5 bases). CDR1 is LNHNV, CDR2 YYDKDF, per germline (reference sequence). The CDR3 is made up of 13 amino acids. The V end was cut by 0 bases, the J end by 10 bases, with 10 bases between. The CDR3 DNA sequence: TGTGCCACCAGCAGAGAACTAGTGGACGAGCAGTTCTTC. Protein sequence: CATSRELVDEQFF.

This sequence joins TRBV9 and TRBJ2-1; 11 bases match TRBD2. The CDR3 length is 14 residues. CDR1 and CDR2 from the germline V gene are SGDLS and YYNGEE. The J segment lost 9 bases and the V segment lost 0 bases, leaving 2 bases of the junction unmatched. The CDR3 DNA reads as TGTGCCAGCAGCGTAGGACTAGCGGGATTTGAGCAGTTCTTC. Its translation is CASSVGLAGFEQFF.

As regards this clone: This sample includes further DNA sequences coding for the same CDR3. The genes are TRBV6-5 and TRBJ2-7; D is ambiguous. CDR1 is MNHEY and CDR2 is SVGAGI in the germline V gene. Trimming took off 0 bases at V and 3 bases at J, with 6 bases between the two ends. This CDR3 comprises 13 residues. The CDR3 DNA reads as TGTGCCAGCAGTTACTCGGGCAGCTACGAGCAGTACTTC. Amino acid sequence: CASSYSGSYEQYF.

This chain connects TRBV5-1 to TRBJ2-1; 9 nucleotides agree with TRBD2. V lost 3 bases, J lost 2 bases, and 3 bases stayed unmatched. The CDR3 length is 15 residues. Germline V gene data show CDR1 as SGHRS and CDR2 as YFSETQ. The CDR3 nucleotides read TGCGCCAGCAGCTCCTTAGCGGGAGCCTACAATGAGCAGTTCTTC. Translation: CASSSLAGAYNEQFF.